Listed here are 13 T cell receptor beta chains from one sample, sequenced in a study of CD8 T cells in ankylosing spondylitis. Overall study findings and caveats: Ankylosing spondylitis blood appeared to carry a characteristic TCR beta motif of several highly homologous variants.

TCRdb analysed the 5' RACE reads with MiXCR anew, one entry per CDR3 protein. The table includes 200,000 to 250,000 distinct CDR3 sequences, 6% to 8.5% detected once. No antigen has been identified for these receptors. The sample consisted of blood, either unsorted or a sorted T cell fraction (not recorded which). These receptors all stem from a male donor with ankylosing spondylitis.

Concerning this clonotype itself: The junction and the germline gene differ at one end; a read error may be behind it. The chain has TRBV9 and TRBJ1-2; 7 bases map to TRBD1. CDR1 and CDR2 from the germline V gene are SGDLS and YYNGEE. The CDR3 runs to 13 residues. Here the CDR3 DNA reads TGTGCCAGCAGCGGGACGAGACAGGGAGGGACCCACTTC. Protein product: CASSGTRQGGTHF.

The sample holds many counts of this clonotype. This rearrangement joins TRBV9 to TRBJ2-5, with D uncertain. Germline V CDR1 and CDR2: SGDLS, YYNGEE. This CDR3 contains 13 residues. V was shortened by 4 bases and J by 4 bases, with 11 bases between the two germline ends. CDR3 sequence: CASSPRSGETQYF. DNA for the CDR3: TGTGCCAGCAGCCCCCGAAGTGGAGAGACCCAGTACTTC. The whole variable domain, filled in from reference TRBV9 and TRBJ2-5, reads DSGVTQTPKHLITATGQRVTLRCSPRSGDLSVYWYQQSLDQGLQFLIQYYNGEERAKGNILERFSAQQFPDLHSELNLSSLELGDSALYFCASSPRSGETQYFGPGTRLLVL.

The chain employs TRBV3-1 and TRBJ2-7, with D possibly being TRBD2 (6 bases). Germline V gene data show CDR1 as LGHDT and CDR2 as YNNKEL (reference sequence). This CDR3 has 13 amino acids. Deletions cut 4 bases from V and 1 base from J, with 8 bases between. CDR3 amino acids: CASSPRESYEQYF. The CDR3 DNA reads TGTGCCAGCAGCCCGCGGGAATCCTACGAGCAGTACTTC.

The chain has TRBV20-1 and TRBJ1-2; D remains unclear. This CDR3 spans 13 amino acids. Trimming took 1 base from V and 2 from J, leaving 8 bases between them. Per the germline V gene, CDR1 is DFQATT and CDR2 is SNEGSKA (reference sequence). The CDR3 spells CSARAAGNYGYTF. The CDR3 DNA sequence: TGCAGTGCTAGAGCAGCGGGGAACTATGGCTACACCTTC.

This clonotype appeared many times. This chain links TRBV20-1 with TRBJ2-1; 7 positions match TRBD1. Germline V gene lookup returns CDR1 DFQATT and CDR2 SNEGSKA (reference sequence). The CDR3 has 15 residues. V was clipped by 2 bases and J by 0 bases; unmatched bases: 4. The CDR3 bases are TGCAGTGCTAGAAAGGGGACAGTCTCCTACAATGAGCAGTTCTTC. This sequence encodes CSARKGTVSYNEQFF.

The chain carries TRBV29-1 and TRBJ2-2; 10 positions agree with TRBD2. Germline assignment: CDR1 SQVTM and CDR2 ANQGSEA. The junction had 7 bases not matched to a gene; V was cut back by 7 bases and J by 2 bases. The CDR3 runs to 15 residues. CDR3 region: CSGTGTSDNTGELFF. The CDR3 DNA reads TGCAGCGGCACCGGGACTAGCGACAACACCGGGGAGCTGTTTTTT.

Many counts were recorded for this clonotype. The rearrangement links TRBV6-5 to TRBJ2-5; 7 nucleotides align to TRBD1. The V and J ends lost 4 bases and 2 bases, in that order; junction bases with no gene match: 10. The length of the CDR3 is 16 residues. Germline V gene lookup returns CDR1 MNHEY and CDR2 SVGAGI. DNA of the CDR3: TGTGCCAGCAGTTTTACCCGACAGGGATATCAAGAGACCCAGTACTTC. This encodes CASSFTRQGYQETQYF.

V gene TRBV30 combines with J gene TRBJ1-6; D remains unclear. Germline V gene lookup returns CDR1 GTSNPN and CDR2 SVGIG (reference sequence). The CDR3 runs to 16 residues. With 4 bases removed from V and 0 bases from J, the gap between germline ends came to 13 bases. CDR3 in amino acids: CAWNPTQSSYNSPLHF. The CDR3 DNA reads TGTGCCTGGAACCCGACCCAGAGCTCCTATAATTCACCCCTCCACTTT. The full variable domain, completed using reference TRBV30 and TRBJ1-6, is SQTIHQWPATLVQPVGSPLSLECTVEGTSNPNLYWYRQAAGRGLQLLFYSVGIGQISSEVPQNLSASRPQDRQFILSSKKLLLSDSGFYLCAWNPTQSSYNSPLHFGNGTRLTVT.

This clonotype occurred many times. The chain is built from TRBV20-1 and TRBJ2-7, with TRBD2 matching 9 bases. Germline lookup yields CDR1 DFQATT and CDR2 SNEGSKA (reference sequence). The CDR3 length is 13 residues. Losses at the gene ends were 3 bases for V and 3 bases for J; bases not matched to a gene: 3. The CDR3 reads CSARTSGRYEQYF. The CDR3 nucleotides read TGCAGTGCTAGGACTAGCGGACGCTACGAGCAGTACTTC.

The table lists this clonotype with many counts. The chain joins TRBV15 to TRBJ1-1; the D is unclear. With 0 bases removed from V and 7 bases from J, the gap between germline ends came to 21 bases. The CDR3 consists of 17 residues. The germline V gene has CDR1 LNHNV and CDR2 YYDKDF (reference sequence). The chain's CDR3 is CATSRDGVVVGPREAFF. In DNA form, the CDR3 reads TGTGCCACCAGCAGAGATGGGGTGGTCGTCGGACCACGTGAAGCTTTCTTT.

This clonotype was seen ten or more times. The chain employs TRBV6-5 and TRBJ2-1; 12 bases fit TRBD2. The V gene's germline CDR1 is MNHEY and CDR2 SVGAGI. The V segment lost 0 bases and the J segment 3 bases; nucleotides outside the gene matches: 9. The CDR3 extends over 19 amino acids. The CDR3 here is CASSYSSLAGGPSYNEQFF. The DNA for the CDR3 is TGTGCCAGCAGTTACTCGTCTCTAGCGGGAGGGCCGAGCTACAATGAGCAGTTCTTC.

This clonotype was picked up many times. The V and J genes are TRBV21-1 and TRBJ2-2; the D call TRBD2 from the table was never checked on the DNA. TRBV21-1 counts as a pseudogene. The CDR3 is 19 residues long. CDR3: CASSAGTSGAPANTGELFF. As DNA, the CDR3 is TGTGCCAGCAGCGCCGGGACTAGCGGCGCTCCCGCGAACACCGGGGAGCTGTTTTTT.

This clonotype was seen repeatedly, ten times or more. The chain combines TRBV25-1 with TRBJ1-1, with 7 bases aligning to TRBD1. Germline assignment: CDR1 MGHDK and CDR2 SYGVNS. V shed 5 bases and J 8 bases; nucleotides not matched to a gene: 5. The CDR3 sequence is 12 residues long. For the CDR3, the DNA is TGTGCCAGCAGTCACGGGACAGTGGAAGCTTTCTTT. Protein product: CASSHGTVEAFF.